Sample share makes the clone carrying this T cell receptor beta chain medium-sized. Its antigen is not identified. These data belong to a study of OX40 agonist ivuxolimab in advanced cancers. Overall study: Allowance was made for prior anti-PD-1, anti-PD-L1 or anti-CTLA-4 therapy, and roughly 39% had some.

Study-level findings and limits: On average, CD8+ T cells showed a greater number of expanded clones than CD4+.

The length of the CDR3 is 15 residues. V gave up 5 bases and J gave up 2 bases, with 15 bases separating them. The germline V gene encodes CDR1 SEHNR and CDR2 FQNEAQ (reference sequence). Data came from immunoSEQ multiplex PCR; TCRdb stores just in-frame clones and leaves some out. The sample lists about 77,000 clones; approximately 81% were seen once. V gene TRBV7-9 combines with J gene TRBJ1-2; perhaps TRBD1 as D (5 bases). Sequencing used CD4+ or CD8+ T cells sorted from blood, obtained in a trial of the OX40 agonist ivuxolimab. This clonotype was sampled from an adult with an advanced solid tumor such as melanoma, head and neck, liver or kidney cancer. CDR3 nucleotide sequence: TGTGCCAGCAGCCCGACAGTCTTGTCGAACTATGGCTACACCTTC. Its protein product is CASSPTVLSNYGYTF.